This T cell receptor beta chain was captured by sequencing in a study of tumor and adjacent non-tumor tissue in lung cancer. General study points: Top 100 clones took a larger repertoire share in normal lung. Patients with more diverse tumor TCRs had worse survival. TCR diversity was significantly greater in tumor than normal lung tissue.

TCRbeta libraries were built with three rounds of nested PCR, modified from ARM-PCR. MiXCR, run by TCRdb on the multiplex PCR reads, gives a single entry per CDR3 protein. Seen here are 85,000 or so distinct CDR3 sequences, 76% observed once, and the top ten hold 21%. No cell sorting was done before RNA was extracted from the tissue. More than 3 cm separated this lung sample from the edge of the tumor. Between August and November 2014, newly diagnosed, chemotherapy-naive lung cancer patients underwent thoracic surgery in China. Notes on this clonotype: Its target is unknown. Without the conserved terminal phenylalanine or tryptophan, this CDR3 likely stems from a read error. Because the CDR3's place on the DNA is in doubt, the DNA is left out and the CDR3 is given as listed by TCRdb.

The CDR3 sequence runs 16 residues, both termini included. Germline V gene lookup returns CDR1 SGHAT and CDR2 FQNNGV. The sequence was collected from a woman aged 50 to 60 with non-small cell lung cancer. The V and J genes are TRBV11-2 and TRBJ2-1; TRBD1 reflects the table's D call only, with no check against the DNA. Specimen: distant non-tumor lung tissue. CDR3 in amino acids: CASSLEPGQGFSEQFL.